Each of the 2 T cell receptor beta chains below was sequenced from the same sample in a study of blood T cell repertoires in COVID-19. Some clones are missing from TCRdb's copy, which holds only in-frame ones; the method was immunoSEQ multiplex PCR. Among under 75,000 clones listed, over 70% were seen once. The sample consisted of peripheral blood. These receptors all stem from a woman between 50 and 59 years old with active or convalescent COVID-19.

The genes are TRBV25-1 and TRBJ1-1, with a tentative D call TRBD1 (5 bases). The germline V gene has CDR1 MGHDK and CDR2 SYGVNS. The CDR3 is 13 amino acids. V was trimmed by 6 bases and J by 0 bases, leaving 8 bases between them. The CDR3: CASRGPMNTEAFF. The CDR3 DNA reads TGTGCCAGCAGGGGGCCCATGAACACTGAAGCTTTCTTT.

CDR3 residues: CASSPETSGRDYEQYF. The CDR3 region has the DNA TGTGCCAGCAGCCCCGAGACTAGCGGGAGGGACTACGAGCAGTACTTC. J is TRBJ2-7 and V is TRBV4-2; 14 nucleotides align to TRBD2. J was trimmed by 3 bases and V by 4 bases; bases with no gene match: 5. The CDR3 consists of 16 residues. Looked up from germline, CDR1 is LGHNA and CDR2 is YNFKEQ.